Reported below is one T cell receptor (beta chain). These data belong to a study of T cells after yellow fever vaccination. Study-level information: Low-cell-number fractions underwent preparation using SMART-Seq v4 Ultra Low Input.

Germline loops: CDR1 SGDLS, CDR2 YYNGEE. The V segment lost 0 bases and the J segment 4 bases; nucleotides outside the gene matches: 4. This CDR3 comprises 14 residues. Synthesis of TCR cDNA relied on 5'RACE template switching, which attached a universal primer site and UMIs. TCRdb reprocessed the 5' RACE reads via MiXCR and lists one record per CDR3 protein. The sample has around 88,000 distinct CDR3 sequences, 13% seen once. The clonotype comes from a young man who received the YFV17D yellow fever vaccine. This sequence joins TRBV9 and TRBJ2-7, with 7 bases lining up with TRBD2. The sample consisted of CD8+ T cells not binding an NS4B(214-222) dextramer, sorted from PBMCs, taken around 3 weeks after the first yellow fever vaccination. The CDR3 loop reads CASSVDGGKYEQYF. The CDR3 region has the DNA TGTGCCAGCAGCGTAGACGGGGGGAAGTACGAGCAGTACTTC.